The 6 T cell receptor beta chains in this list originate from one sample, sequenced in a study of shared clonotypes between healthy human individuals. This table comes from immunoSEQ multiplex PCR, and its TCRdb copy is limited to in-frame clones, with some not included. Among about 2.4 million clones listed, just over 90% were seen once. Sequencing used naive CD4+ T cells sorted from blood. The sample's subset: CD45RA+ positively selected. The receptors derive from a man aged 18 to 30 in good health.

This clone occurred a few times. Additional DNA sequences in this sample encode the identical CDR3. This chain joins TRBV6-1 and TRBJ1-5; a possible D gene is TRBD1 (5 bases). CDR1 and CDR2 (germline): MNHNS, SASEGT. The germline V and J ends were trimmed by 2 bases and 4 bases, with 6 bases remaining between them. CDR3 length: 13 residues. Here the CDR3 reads CASSEQGNQPQHF. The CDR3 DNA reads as TGTGCCAGCAGTGAACAGGGAAATCAGCCCCAGCATTTT.

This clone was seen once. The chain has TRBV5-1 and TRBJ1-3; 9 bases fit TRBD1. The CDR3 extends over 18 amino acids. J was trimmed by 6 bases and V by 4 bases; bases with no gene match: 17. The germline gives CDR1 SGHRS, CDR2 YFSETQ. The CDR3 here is CASSPDLLGTGRVNTIYF. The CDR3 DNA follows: TGCGCCAGCAGCCCCGATCTACTAGGGACAGGGCGAGTAAACACCATATATTTT.

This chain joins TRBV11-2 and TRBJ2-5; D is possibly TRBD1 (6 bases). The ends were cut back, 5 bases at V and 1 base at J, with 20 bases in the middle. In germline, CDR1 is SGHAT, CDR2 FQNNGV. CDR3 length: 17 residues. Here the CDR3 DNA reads TGTGCCAGCAGCCCGGGTGACAGGACCCTGACCCAAGAGACCCAGTACTTC. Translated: CASSPGDRTLTQETQYF.

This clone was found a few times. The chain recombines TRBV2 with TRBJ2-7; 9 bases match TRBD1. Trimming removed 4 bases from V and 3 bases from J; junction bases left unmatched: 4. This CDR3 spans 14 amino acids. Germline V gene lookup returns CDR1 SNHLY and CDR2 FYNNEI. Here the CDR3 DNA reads TGTGCCAGCAGTGGCGGGACAGGGAACTACGAGCAGTACTTC. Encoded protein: CASSGGTGNYEQYF. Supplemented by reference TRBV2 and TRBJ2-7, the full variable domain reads EPEVTQTPSHQVTQMGQEVILRCVPISNHLYFYWYRQILGQKVEFLVSFYNNEISEKSEIFDDQFSVERPDGSNFTLKIRSTKLEDSAMYFCASSGGTGNYEQYFGPGTRLTVT.

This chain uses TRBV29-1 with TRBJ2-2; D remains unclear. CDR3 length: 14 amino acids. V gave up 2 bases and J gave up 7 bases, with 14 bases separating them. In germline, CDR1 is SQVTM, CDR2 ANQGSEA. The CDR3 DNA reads TGCAGCGTTGAATTGGGTGGGAATGGCGGGGAGCTGTTTTTT. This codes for CSVELGGNGGELFF.

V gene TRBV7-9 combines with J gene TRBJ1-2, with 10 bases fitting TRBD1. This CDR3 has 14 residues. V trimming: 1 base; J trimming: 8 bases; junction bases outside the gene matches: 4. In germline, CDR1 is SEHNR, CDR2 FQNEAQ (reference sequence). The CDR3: CASSLGDRGPGYTF. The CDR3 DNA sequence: TGTGCCAGCAGCTTAGGAGACAGGGGGCCAGGCTACACCTTC.